This T cell receptor beta chain was captured in a study of long-term antiretroviral therapy in people with HIV. The CDR3 has 12 amino acids. Germline V lookup: CDR1 SGHNT, CDR2 YENEEA. V gave up 5 bases and J gave up 7 bases, with 11 bases separating them. The authors ran the immunoSEQ assay, v3.0, at survey level. Clones were sequenced by immunoSEQ multiplex PCR, and TCRdb holds only the in-frame ones, with some missing. This table has tens of thousands of clones, more than 65% appearing once. This clone appeared once. The receptor was derived from a man aged 50 or older with HIV. This material consisted of unsorted PBMCs, taken 0.3 years after starting antiretroviral therapy. The chain recombines TRBV11-3 with TRBJ1-1, with a weak D call TRBD1 (6 bases). CDR3 coding DNA: TGTGCCAGCAGCCTTAGGGACAATGAAGCTTTCTTT. Protein: CASSLRDNEAFF.